This TCR beta chain was observed in a study of T cell repertoires in cytomegalovirus infection. Overall study results and limits: CMV-specific HLA-C-restricted TCR beta clonotypes dominated the ex vivo response.

In its sample, this clonotype was seen many times. Its antigen remains unknown. Germline V lookup: CDR1 SGHAT, CDR2 FQNNGV. The CDR3 is 21 amino acids. Unmatched junction bases numbered 23, after V lost 2 bases and J lost 8 bases. Each CDR3 protein is one row after TCRdb ran MiXCR on the reads. Of around 440,000 distinct CDR3 sequences listed, roughly 10% are singletons. The V call is TRBV11-2, the J call TRBJ2-1; 11 nucleotides match TRBD2. The receptor's source is a human donor in good health (CMV status not recorded). Some clones in this sample may be carry-over from other donors' samples. Source material: PBMCs. The CDR3 DNA is TGTGCCAGCAGCTTAACACCCACCGGGACTAGCGGACCCTGGTCCCCCCATGAGCAGTTCTTC. This codes for CASSLTPTGTSGPWSPHEQFF.